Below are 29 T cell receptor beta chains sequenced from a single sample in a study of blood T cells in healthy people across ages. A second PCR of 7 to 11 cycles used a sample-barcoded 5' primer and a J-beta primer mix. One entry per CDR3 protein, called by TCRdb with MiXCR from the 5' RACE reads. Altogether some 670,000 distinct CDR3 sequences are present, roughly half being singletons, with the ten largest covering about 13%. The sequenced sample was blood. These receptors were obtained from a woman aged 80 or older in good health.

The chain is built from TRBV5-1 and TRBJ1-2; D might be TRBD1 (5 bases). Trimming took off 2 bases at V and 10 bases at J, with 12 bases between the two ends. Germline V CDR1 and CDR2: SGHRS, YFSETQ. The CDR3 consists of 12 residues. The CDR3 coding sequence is TGCGCCAGCAGCTTAAGACAGCCCCCCTACACCTTC. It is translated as CASSLRQPPYTF.

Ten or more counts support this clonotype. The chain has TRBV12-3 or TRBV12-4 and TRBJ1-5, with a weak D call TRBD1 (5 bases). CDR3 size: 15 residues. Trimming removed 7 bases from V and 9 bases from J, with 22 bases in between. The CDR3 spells CASTQQEGSMAPQHF. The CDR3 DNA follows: TGTGCCAGCACCCAACAGGAGGGATCCATGGCGCCCCAGCATTTT.

This CDR3 is CASSPRQAVRANVLTF. In DNA, the CDR3 is TGTGCCAGCAGCCCCAGACAGGCTGTAAGGGCCAACGTCCTGACTTTC. This chain links TRBV7-2 with TRBJ2-6, with D maybe TRBD1 (6 bases). Per germline, CDR1 SGHTA and CDR2 FQGNSA. Trimming took off 5 bases at V and 5 bases at J, with 16 bases between the two ends. The CDR3 sequence is 16 residues long.

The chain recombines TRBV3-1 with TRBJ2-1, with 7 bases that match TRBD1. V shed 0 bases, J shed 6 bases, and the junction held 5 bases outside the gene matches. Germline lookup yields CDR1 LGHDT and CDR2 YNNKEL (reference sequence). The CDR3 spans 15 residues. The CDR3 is CASSQDEDRFNEQFF. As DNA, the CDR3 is TGTGCCAGCAGCCAAGATGAGGACAGGTTCAATGAGCAGTTCTTC.

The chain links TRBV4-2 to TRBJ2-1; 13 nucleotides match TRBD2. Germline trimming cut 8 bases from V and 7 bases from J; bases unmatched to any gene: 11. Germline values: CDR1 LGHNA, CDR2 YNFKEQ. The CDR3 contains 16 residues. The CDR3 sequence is CASGSLGLAGENEQFF. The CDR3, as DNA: TGTGCCAGCGGATCCCTCGGACTAGCGGGGGAAAATGAGCAGTTCTTC.

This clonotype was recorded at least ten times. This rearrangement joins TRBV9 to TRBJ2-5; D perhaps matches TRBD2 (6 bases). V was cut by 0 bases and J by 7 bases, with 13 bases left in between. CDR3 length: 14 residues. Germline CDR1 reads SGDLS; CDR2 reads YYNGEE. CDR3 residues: CASSVDSGSGTQYF. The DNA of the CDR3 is TGTGCCAGCAGCGTAGATAGCGGTTCCGGGACCCAGTACTTC.

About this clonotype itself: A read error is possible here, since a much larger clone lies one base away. The CDR3, as DNA: TGTGCCAGCGGTTTAGGGGGGACTAGCGGGTGGAATGAGCAGTTCTTC. As protein: CASGLGGTSGWNEQFF. This chain connects TRBV28 to TRBJ2-1; 12 bases are a match to TRBD2. This CDR3 is 16 amino acids long. CDR1 MDHEN and CDR2 SYDVKM come from the germline V gene. Variable domain in full (rest from reference TRBV28 and TRBJ2-1): DVKVTQSSRYLVKRTGEKVFLECVQDMDHENMFWYRQDPGLGLRLIYFSYDVKMKEKGDIPEGYSVSREKKERFSLILESASTNQTSMYLCASGLGGTSGWNEQFFGPGTRLTVL.

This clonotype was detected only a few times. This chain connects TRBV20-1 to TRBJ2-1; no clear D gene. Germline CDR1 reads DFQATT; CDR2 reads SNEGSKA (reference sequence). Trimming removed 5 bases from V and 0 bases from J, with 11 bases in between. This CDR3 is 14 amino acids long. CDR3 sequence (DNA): TGCAGTGCTCCTACTATGAGCTCCTACAATGAGCAGTTCTTC. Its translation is CSAPTMSSYNEQFF.

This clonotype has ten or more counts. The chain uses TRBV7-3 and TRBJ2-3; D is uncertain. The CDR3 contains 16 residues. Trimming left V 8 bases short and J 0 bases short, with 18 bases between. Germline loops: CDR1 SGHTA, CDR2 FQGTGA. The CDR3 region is CASAALGRTSTDTQYF. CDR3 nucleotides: TGTGCCAGCGCAGCGCTTGGGCGAACTAGCACAGATACGCAGTATTTT.

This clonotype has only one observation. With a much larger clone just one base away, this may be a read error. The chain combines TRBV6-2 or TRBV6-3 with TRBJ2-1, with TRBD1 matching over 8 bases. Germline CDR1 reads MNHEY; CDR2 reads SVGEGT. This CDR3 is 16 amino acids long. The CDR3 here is CASSHSAGGGINEQFF. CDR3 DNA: TGTGCCAGCAGTCACTCGGCAGGGGGCGGAATCAATGAGCAGTTCTTC.

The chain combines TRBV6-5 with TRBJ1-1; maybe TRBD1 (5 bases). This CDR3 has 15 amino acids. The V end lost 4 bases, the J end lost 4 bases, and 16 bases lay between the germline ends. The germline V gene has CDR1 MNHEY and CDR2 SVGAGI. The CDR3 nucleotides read TGTGCCAGCAGTTCCCCAGGGTTTGAGGGCACTGAAGCTTTCTTT. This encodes CASSSPGFEGTEAFF.

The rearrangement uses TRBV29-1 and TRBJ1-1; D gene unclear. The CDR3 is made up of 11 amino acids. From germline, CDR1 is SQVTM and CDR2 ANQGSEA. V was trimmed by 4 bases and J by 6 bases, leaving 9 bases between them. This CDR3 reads CSVGRASEAFF. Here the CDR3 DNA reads TGCAGCGTTGGTAGGGCGTCTGAAGCTTTCTTT.

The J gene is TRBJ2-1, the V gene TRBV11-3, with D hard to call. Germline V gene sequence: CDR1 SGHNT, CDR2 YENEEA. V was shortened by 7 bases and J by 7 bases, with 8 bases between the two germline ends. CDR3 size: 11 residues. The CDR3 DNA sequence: TGTGCCAGCAACTTGGGAAATGAGCAGTTCTTC. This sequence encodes CASNLGNEQFF.

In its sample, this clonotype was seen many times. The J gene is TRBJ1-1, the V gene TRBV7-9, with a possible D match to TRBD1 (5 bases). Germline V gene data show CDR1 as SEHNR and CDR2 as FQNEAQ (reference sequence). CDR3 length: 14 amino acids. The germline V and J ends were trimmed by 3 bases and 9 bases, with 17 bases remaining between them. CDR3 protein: CASSFADTGTKAFF. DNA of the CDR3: TGTGCCAGCAGCTTTGCGGACACCGGGACTAAAGCTTTCTTT.

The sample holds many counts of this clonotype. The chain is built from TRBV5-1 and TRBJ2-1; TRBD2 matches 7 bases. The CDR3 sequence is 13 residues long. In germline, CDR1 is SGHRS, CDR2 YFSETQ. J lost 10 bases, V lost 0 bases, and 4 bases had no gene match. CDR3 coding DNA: TGCGCCAGCAGCTTGGAGCGGGGACGGGAGCAGTTCTTC. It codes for CASSLERGREQFF.

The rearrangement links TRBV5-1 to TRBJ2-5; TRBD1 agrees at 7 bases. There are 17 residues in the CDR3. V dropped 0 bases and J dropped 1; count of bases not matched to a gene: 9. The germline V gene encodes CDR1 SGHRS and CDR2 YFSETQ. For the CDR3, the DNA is TGCGCCAGCAGCTTGGCCGGGACAGCTAATACCCAAGAGACCCAGTACTTC. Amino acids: CASSLAGTANTQETQYF.

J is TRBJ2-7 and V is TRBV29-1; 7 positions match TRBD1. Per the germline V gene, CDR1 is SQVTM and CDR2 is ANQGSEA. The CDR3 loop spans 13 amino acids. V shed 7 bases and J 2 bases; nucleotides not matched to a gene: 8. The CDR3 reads CSAEDRSTYEQYF. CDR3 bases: TGCAGCGCCGAGGACAGGAGTACCTACGAGCAGTACTTC.

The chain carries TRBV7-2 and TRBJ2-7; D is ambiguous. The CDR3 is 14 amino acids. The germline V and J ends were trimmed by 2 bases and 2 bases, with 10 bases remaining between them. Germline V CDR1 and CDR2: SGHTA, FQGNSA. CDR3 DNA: TGTGCCAGCAGCTTATTAGCAGGCCCCTACGAGCAGTACTTC. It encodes CASSLLAGPYEQYF.

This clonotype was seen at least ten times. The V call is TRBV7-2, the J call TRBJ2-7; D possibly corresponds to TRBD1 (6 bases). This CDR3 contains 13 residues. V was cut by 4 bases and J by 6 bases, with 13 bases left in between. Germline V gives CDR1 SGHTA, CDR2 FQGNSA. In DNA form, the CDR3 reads TGTGCCAGCAGCTCCCTCAACAGGGTCGAGCAGTACTTC. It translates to CASSSLNRVEQYF.

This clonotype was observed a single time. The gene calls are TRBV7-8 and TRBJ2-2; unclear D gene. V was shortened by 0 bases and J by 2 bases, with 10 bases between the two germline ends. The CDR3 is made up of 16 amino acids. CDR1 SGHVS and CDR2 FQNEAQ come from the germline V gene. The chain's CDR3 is CASSLARPVNTGELFF. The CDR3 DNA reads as TGTGCCAGCAGCTTAGCGAGGCCAGTTAACACCGGGGAGCTGTTTTTT.

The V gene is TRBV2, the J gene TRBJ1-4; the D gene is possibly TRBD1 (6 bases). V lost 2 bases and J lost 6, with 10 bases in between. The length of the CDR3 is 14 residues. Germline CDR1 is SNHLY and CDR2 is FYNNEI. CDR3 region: CASSERTEHEKLFF. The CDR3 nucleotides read TGTGCCAGCAGTGAACGGACAGAACATGAAAAACTGTTTTTT. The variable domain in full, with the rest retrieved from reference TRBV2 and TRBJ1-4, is EPEVTQTPSHQVTQMGQEVILRCVPISNHLYFYWYRQILGQKVEFLVSFYNNEISEKSEIFDDQFSVERPDGSNFTLKIRSTKLEDSAMYFCASSERTEHEKLFFGSGTQLSVL.

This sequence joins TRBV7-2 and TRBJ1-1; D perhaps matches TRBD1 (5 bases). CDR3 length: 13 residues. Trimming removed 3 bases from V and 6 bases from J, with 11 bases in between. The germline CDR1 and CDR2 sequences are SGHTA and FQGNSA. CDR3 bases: TGTGCCAGCAGCTTTCGAGACAGCTCTGAAGCTTTCTTT. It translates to CASSFRDSSEAFF.

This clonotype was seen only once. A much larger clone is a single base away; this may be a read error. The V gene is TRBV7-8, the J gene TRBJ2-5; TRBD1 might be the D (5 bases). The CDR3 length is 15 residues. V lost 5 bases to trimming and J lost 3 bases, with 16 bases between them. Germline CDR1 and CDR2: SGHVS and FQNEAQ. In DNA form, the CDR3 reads TGTGCCAGCAGCCTAGAGGTCAGGGTTAAAGAGACCCAGTACTTC. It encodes CASSLEVRVKETQYF.

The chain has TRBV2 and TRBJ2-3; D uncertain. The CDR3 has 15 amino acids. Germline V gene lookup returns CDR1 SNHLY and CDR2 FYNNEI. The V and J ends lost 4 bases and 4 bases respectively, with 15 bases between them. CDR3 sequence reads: CASSGVSRAADTQYF. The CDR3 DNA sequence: TGTGCCAGCAGTGGTGTTAGCCGTGCGGCAGATACGCAGTATTTT.

DNA of the CDR3: TGTGCCAGCAGTACGACAGGGCTCGGTGGGGCCAACGTCCTGACTTTC. This gives the protein CASSTTGLGGANVLTF. The rearrangement links TRBV6-6 to TRBJ2-6; 7 bases line up with TRBD1. This CDR3 has 16 amino acids. Germline assignment: CDR1 MNHNY and CDR2 SVGAGI (reference sequence). V lost 5 bases and J lost 3; bases outside the gene matches: 7.

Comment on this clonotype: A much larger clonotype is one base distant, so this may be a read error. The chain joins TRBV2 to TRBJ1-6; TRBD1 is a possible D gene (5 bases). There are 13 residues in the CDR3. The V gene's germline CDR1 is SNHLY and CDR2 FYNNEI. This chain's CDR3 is CVSKTDPKSPLHF. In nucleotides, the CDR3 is TGTGTCAGCAAGACAGACCCGAAGTCACCCCTCCACTTT.

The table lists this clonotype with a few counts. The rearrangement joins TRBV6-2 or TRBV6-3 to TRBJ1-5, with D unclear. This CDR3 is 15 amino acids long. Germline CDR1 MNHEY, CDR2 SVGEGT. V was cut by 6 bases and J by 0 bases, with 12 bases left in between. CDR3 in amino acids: CASRFGQYSNQPQHF. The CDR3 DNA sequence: TGTGCCAGCAGGTTTGGGCAGTATAGCAATCAGCCCCAGCATTTT.

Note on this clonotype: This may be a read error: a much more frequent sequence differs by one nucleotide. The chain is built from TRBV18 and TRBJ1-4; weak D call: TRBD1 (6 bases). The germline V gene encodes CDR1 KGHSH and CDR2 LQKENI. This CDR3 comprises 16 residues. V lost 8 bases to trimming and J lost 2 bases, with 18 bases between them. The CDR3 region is CASPSSRGSTNEKLFF. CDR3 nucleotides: TGTGCCAGCCCATCCTCCAGGGGTTCGACTAATGAAAAACTGTTTTTT.

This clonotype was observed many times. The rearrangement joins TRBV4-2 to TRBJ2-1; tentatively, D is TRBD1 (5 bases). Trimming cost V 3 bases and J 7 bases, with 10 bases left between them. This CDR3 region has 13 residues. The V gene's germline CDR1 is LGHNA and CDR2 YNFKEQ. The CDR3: CASSQGPGNEQFF. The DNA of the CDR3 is TGTGCCAGCAGCCAGGGGCCCGGTAATGAGCAGTTCTTC.